This T cell receptor (beta chain) appears in the sequencing data of a study of blood T cell repertoires in COVID-19. The wider study: Italy, Spain and the United States were the sources of the convalescent and acute COVID-19 samples. Nucleic acid was either cDNA or gDNA, and it came from T cells, B-cell-depleted T cells, or PBMCs.

Unmatched junction bases numbered 7, after V lost 3 bases and J lost 3 bases. Germline assignment: CDR1 MNHEY and CDR2 SMNVEV (reference sequence). This CDR3 is 17 amino acids long. In the source study's methods: The assay estimated nucleated cells by amplifying reference gene primers. Data came from immunoSEQ multiplex PCR; TCRdb stores just in-frame clones and leaves some out. That table gives V, J and clone size, and the DNA gave D and trimming. This sample has roughly 190,000 clones, with around 87% found just once. The J gene is TRBJ2-2, the V gene TRBV27; 10 bases align to TRBD1. This receptor was identified in a man aged 18 to 30 with active or convalescent COVID-19. The specimen was peripheral blood. The chain's CDR3 is CASSLGQGYLDTGELFF. In DNA form, the CDR3 reads TGTGCCAGCAGTTTGGGACAGGGGTATTTAGACACCGGGGAGCTGTTTTTT.